This TCR beta chain was observed in a study of T cells in Graves' hyperthyroidism and ophthalmopathy. Germline values: CDR1 KGHSH, CDR2 LQKENI. The CDR3 sequence is 17 residues long. V shed 0 bases and J shed 5 bases, with 16 bases lying between them. The investigators amplified TCR beta CDR3 regions from RNA transcripts. The HTBI primer set drove a first-round RT-PCR of the TCR CDR3. TCRdb re-called the multiplex PCR reads with MiXCR, one entry per CDR3 protein. The sample has more than 450,000 distinct CDR3 sequences, less than 20% seen once; the top ten hold roughly 47%. This sequence originates from a man aged 40-49 years with Graves' ophthalmopathy. This sequence joins TRBV18 and TRBJ2-2; D not resolved. The specimen sequenced was blood. CDR3 in amino acids: CASSPPSATMGTGELFF. The CDR3 bases are TGTGCCAGCTCACCACCCTCCGCGACGATGGGGACCGGGGAGCTGTTTTTT.